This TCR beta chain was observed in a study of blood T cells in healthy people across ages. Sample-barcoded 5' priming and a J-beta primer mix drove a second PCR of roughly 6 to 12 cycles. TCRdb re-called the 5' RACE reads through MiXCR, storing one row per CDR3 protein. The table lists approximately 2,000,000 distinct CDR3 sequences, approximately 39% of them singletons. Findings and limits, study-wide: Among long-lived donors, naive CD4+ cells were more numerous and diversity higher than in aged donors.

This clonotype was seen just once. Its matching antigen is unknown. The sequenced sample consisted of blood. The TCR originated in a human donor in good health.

CDR3 bases: TGTGCCAGCATGAGGGGATTTACGGACACTGAAGCTTTCTTT. Residues: CASMRGFTDTEAFF. The genes are TRBV6-6 and TRBJ1-1, with D maybe TRBD1 (5 bases). Germline V gene sequence: CDR1 MNHNY, CDR2 SVGAGI (reference sequence). The CDR3 sequence is 14 residues long. The ends were cut back, 7 bases at V and 3 bases at J, with 15 bases in the middle.